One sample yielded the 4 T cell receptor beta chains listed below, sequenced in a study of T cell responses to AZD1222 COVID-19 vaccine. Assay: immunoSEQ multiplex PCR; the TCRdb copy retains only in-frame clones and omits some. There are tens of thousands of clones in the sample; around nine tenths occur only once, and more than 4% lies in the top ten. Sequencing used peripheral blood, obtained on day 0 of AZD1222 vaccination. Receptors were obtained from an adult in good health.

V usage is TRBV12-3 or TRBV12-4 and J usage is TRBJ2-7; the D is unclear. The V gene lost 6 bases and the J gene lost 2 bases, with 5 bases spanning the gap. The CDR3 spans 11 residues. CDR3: CASSSTYEQYF. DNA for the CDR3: TGTGCCAGCAGCTCCACCTACGAGCAGTACTTC.

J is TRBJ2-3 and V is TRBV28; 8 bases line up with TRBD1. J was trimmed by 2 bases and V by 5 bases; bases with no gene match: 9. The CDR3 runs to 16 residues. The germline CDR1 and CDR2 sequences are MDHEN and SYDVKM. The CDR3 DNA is TGTGCCAGCAGTCCACCTACAGGGGGTATCACAGATACGCAGTATTTT. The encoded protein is CASSPPTGGITDTQYF.

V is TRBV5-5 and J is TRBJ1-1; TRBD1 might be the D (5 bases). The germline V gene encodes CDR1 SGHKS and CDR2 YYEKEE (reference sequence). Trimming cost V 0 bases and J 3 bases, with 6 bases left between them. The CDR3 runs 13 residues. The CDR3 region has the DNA TGTGCCAGCAGCTTGGGACAGTACACTGAAGCTTTCTTT. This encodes CASSLGQYTEAFF. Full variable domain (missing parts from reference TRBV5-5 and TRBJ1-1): DAGVTQSPTHLIKTRGQQVTLRCSPISGHKSVSWYQQVLGQGPQFIFQYYEKEERGRGNFPDRFSARQFPNYSSELNVNALLLGDSALYLCASSLGQYTEAFFGQGTRLTVV.

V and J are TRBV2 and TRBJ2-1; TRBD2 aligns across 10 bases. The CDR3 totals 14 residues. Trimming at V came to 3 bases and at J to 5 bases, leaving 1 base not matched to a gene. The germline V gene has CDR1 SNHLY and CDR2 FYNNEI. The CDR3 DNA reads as TGTGCCAGCAGTGATGGACTAGCGGACAATGAGCAGTTCTTC. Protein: CASSDGLADNEQFF.